This TCR beta chain emerged from a study of blood T cell repertoires in COVID-19. About the research overall: PBMCs, B-cell-depleted T cells, or T cells were the source of the cDNA or gDNA that made up the material.

In the authors' workflow: How many nucleated cells were present was estimated from reference gene primer amplification. Generated by immunoSEQ multiplex PCR, the TCRdb table keeps only in-frame clones and is missing some. V and J calls and clone size are as listed in that table; D and trimming were resolved from the DNA. Here the sample spans around 78,000 clones, roughly 91% being singletons. V trimming: 2 bases; J trimming: 4 bases; junction bases outside the gene matches: 2. The V gene's germline CDR1 is MNHEY and CDR2 SVGEGT. This CDR3 is 14 amino acids long. Source material: peripheral blood. V is TRBV6-2 or TRBV6-3 and J is TRBJ2-1; 7 positions match TRBD2. The sequence was obtained from a woman in her fifties or sixties in a cohort sampled during active COVID-19. CDR3 in DNA: TGTGCCAGCAGTTACGAGGGAGGGTACAATGAGCAGTTCTTC. Protein product: CASSYEGGYNEQFF.